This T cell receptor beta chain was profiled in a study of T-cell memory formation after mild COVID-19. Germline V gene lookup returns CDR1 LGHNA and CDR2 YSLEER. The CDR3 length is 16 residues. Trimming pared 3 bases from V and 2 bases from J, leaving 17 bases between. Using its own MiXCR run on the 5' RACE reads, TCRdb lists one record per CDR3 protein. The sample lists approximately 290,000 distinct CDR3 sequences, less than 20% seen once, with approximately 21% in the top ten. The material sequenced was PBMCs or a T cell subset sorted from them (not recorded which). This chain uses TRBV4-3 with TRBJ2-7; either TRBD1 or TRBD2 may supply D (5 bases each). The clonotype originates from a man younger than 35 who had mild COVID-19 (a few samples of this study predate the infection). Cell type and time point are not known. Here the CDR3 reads CASSQTPGPETYEQYV. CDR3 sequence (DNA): TGCGCCAGCAGCCAGACACCGGGACCGGAGACCTACGAGCAGTACGTC.